This T cell receptor (beta chain) appears in the sequencing data of a study of beta chain features in type 1 diabetes. This clone was seen more than once but under ten times. What it binds is unknown. The V segment lost 5 bases and the J segment 8 bases; nucleotides outside the gene matches: 5. CDR1 is LNHDA, CDR2 SQIVND, per germline (reference sequence). The CDR3 consists of 13 residues. General study results and limits: Because the template was cDNA, high-expressing cells might be over-represented. In type 1 diabetes patients, VDJ junctions had fewer insertions; deletions at these junctions were more frequent. Shorter TCRB CDR3s, moderately but significantly so, marked every one of the four CD4+ subsets in Type 1 diabetes patients.

Expressed TCRB transcripts were sequenced after all isolated RNA was converted to cDNA. Sequencing of naive, central memory and regulatory T cell samples gave an average of about 3.7 million reads. Only in-frame clones appear in the TCRdb table, and some are missing; sequencing was by immunoSEQ multiplex PCR. The profile shows approximately 270,000 clones, roughly an eighth of them singletons. Purity of each sorted population was above 95%. The rearrangement joins TRBV19 to TRBJ2-1; TRBD2 agrees at 8 bases. The specimen sequenced was naive CD4+ T cells from blood. This receptor was obtained from a man younger than 45 with type 1 diabetes. CDR3 sequence (DNA): TGTGCCAGTAGTGCGAGCGGGAGCCATGAGCAGTTCTTC. Translation: CASSASGSHEQFF.